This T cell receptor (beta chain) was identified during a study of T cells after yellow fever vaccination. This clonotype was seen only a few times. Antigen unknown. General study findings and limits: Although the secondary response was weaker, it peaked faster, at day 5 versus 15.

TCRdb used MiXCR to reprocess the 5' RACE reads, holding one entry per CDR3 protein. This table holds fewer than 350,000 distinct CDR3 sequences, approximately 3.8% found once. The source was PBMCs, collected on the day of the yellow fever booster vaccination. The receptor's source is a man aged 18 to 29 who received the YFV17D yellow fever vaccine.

This chain's CDR3 is CASRAASYEQYF. DNA of the CDR3: TGTGCCAGCAGGGCGGCGTCCTACGAGCAGTACTTC. The J gene is TRBJ2-7, the V gene TRBV12-3 or TRBV12-4; D unclear. The CDR3 is 12 residues long. V was clipped by 6 bases and J by 1 base, with 7 bases between them.